This T cell receptor (beta chain) was sequenced in a study of identical twins. Germline V gene data show CDR1 as DFQATT and CDR2 as SNEGSKA (reference sequence). There are 11 residues in the CDR3. This clonotype was observed many times. Its antigen is still unknown. A universal primer site was created by template switching, with the cDNA bearing unique molecular identifiers. TCRdb reanalysed the 5' RACE reads using MiXCR and keeps one entry per CDR3 protein. This table has approximately 620,000 distinct CDR3 sequences, over 8.5% appearing once. Only healthy Caucasians were included as donors. Notes on the study in general: Insertions were reduced in abundant cord blood beta clonotypes but not in memory repertoires.

The same sample was also studied in work on yellow fever vaccine responses in identical twins.

The material sequenced was PBMCs. The chain has TRBV20-1 and TRBJ2-7, with no clear D. The TCR comes from a woman aged 18-35 years in good health. The DNA for the CDR3 is TGCAGCCAAACTAACTCCTACGAGCAGTACTTC. It yields the protein CSQTNSYEQYF.